Sequencing of this T cell receptor beta chain was carried out in a study of Ad26.COV2.S vaccination and SARS-CoV-2 variants. Study at large: Ad26.COV2.S shots went into the muscle once or twice, 56 days apart. Study results and limitations: Researchers reported similar non-spike TCR breadth in vaccine and placebo recipients.

With regard to this clone: What it recognizes is unknown.

Germline-derived CDR1 and CDR2 are SEHNR and FQNEAQ (reference sequence). The CDR3 is made up of 15 amino acids. Losses at the gene ends were 5 bases for V and 3 bases for J; bases not matched to a gene: 4. Treatment here: 15 to 20 received Ad26.COV2.S at low or high dose, single or two shots; several received placebo; per-sample allocation not given. After the first vaccine or placebo injection, samples were drawn on day 63. Donation was by an adult aged 18-55 years who was in Boston. Repertoires were generated with immunoSEQ multiplex PCR, while TCRdb's copy carries only in-frame clones and drops some. Of just under 250,000 clones in the sample, over 75% are singletons; the top ten hold about 11%.

This sequence joins TRBV7-9 and TRBJ2-2; 9 bases match TRBD1. The sequence derives from a person between 18 and 60 years old who received the Ad26.COV2.S COVID-19 vaccine or a placebo. The source material was peripheral blood, sampled in a trial of Ad26.COV2.S vaccine versus placebo. CDR3 loop: CASSQGQGDTGELFF. The CDR3 nucleotides are TGTGCCAGCAGCCAGGGACAGGGAGACACCGGGGAGCTGTTTTTT.